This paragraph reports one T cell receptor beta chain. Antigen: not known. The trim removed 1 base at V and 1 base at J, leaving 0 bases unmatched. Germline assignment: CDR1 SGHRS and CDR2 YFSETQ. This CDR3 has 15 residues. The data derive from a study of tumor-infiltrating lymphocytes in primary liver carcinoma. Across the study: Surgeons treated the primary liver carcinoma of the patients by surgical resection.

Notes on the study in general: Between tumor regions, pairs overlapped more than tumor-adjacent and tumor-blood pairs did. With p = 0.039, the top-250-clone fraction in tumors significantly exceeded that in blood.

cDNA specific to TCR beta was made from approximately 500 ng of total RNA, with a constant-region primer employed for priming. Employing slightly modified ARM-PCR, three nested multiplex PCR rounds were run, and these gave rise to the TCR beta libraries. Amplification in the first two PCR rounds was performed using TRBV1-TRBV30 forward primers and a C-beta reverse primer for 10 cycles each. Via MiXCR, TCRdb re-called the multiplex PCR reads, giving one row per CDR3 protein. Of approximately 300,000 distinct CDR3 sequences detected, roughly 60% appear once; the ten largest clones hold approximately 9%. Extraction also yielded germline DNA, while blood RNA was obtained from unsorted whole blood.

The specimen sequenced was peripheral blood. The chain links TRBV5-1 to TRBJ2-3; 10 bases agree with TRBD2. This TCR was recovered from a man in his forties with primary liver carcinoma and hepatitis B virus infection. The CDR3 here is CASSLTSGGTDTQYF. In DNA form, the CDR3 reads TGCGCCAGCAGCTTGACTAGCGGGGGCACAGATACGCAGTATTTT.